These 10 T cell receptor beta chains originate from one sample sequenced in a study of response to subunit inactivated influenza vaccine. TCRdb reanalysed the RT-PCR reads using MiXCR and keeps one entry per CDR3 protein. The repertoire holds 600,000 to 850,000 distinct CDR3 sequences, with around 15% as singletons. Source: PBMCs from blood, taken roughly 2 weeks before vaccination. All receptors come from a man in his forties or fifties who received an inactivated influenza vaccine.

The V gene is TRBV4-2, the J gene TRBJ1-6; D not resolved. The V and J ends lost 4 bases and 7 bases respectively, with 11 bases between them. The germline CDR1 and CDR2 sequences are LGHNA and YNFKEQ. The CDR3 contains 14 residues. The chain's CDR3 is CASSLTPVNSPLHF. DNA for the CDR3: TGTGCCAGCAGCCTCACCCCAGTGAATTCACCCCTCCACTTT.

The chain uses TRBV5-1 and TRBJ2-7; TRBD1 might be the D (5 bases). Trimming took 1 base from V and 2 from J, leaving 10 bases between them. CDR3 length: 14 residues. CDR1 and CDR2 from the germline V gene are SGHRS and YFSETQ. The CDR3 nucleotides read TGCGCCAGCAGCTTGACCAGGGCCACCTACGAGCAGTACTTC. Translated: CASSLTRATYEQYF.

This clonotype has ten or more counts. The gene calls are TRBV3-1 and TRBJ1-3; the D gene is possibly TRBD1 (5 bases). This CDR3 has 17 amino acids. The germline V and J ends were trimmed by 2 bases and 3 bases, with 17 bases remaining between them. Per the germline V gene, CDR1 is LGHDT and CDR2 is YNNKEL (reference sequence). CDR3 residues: CASSQLNGALFGNTIYF. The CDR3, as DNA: TGTGCCAGCAGCCAACTAAACGGGGCCCTCTTTGGAAACACCATATATTTT.

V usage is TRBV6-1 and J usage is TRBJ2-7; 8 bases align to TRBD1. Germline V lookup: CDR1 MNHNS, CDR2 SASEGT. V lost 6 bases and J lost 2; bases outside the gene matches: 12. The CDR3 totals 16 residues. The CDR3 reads CASRKSGQGITYEQYF. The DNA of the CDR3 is TGTGCCAGCAGGAAGAGTGGACAGGGCATAACCTACGAGCAGTACTTC.

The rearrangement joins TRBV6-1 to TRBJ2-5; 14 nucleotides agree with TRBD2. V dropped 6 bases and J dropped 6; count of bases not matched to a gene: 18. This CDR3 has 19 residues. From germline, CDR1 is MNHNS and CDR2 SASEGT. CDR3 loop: CASSAPGLAGEMVKKTQYF. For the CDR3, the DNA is TGTGCCAGCAGCGCCCCGGGACTAGCGGGAGAGATGGTGAAGAAGACCCAGTACTTC.

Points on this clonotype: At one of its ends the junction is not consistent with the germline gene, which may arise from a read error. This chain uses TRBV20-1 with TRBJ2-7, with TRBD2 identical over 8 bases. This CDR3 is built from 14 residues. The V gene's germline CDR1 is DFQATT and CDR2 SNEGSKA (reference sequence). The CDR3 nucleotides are TGCAGTGCTAGTCGGGGAGCGGGGGTTACCGAGCACTACTTC. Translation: CSASRGAGVTEHYF.

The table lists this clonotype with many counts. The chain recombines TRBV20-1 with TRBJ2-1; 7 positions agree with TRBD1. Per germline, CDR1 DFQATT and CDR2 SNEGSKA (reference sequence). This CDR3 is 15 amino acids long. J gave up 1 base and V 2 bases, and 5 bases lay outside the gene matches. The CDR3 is CSARLLQGSYNEQFF. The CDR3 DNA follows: TGCAGTGCTAGACTTCTACAGGGGTCCTACAATGAGCAGTTCTTC.

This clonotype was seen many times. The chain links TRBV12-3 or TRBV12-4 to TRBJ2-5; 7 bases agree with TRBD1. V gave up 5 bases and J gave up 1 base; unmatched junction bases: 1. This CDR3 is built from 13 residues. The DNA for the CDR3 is TGTGCCAGCAGTACAGGGGCCCAAGAGACCCAGTACTTC. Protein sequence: CASSTGAQETQYF.

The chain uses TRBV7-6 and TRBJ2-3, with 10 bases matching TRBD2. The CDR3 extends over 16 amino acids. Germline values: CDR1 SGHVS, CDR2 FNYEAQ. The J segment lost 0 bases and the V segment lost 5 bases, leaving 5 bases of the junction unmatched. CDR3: CASSLGTSVSTDTQYF. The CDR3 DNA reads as TGTGCCAGCAGCCTGGGGACTAGCGTAAGCACAGATACGCAGTATTTT.

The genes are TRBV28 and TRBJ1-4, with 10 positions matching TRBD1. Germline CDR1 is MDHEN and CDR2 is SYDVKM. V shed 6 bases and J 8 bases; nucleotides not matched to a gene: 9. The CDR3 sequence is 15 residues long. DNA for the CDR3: TGTGCCAGCAGACCTCAGACAGGGGGCTTGGAAAAACTGTTTTTT. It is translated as CASRPQTGGLEKLFF.